The present entry profiles one TCR beta chain with its context. As originally analysed: By means of reference gene primer amplification, nucleated cell counts were estimated. Clones were sequenced by immunoSEQ multiplex PCR, and TCRdb holds only the in-frame ones, with some missing. V, J and clone size derive from that table, while D and trimming were established from the DNA sequence. This table holds about 54,000 clones, 90% found once. The source of the sample is a study of blood T cell repertoires in COVID-19. For the study at large: Samples came from the United States, Italy and Spain, spanning acute and convalescent COVID-19. PBMCs, B-cell-depleted T cells, or T cells provided the cDNA or gDNA that made up the material.

Germline loops: CDR1 SGHNT, CDR2 YYREEE (reference sequence). The CDR3 runs to 15 residues. V trimming: 0 bases; J trimming: 6 bases; junction bases outside the gene matches: 6. This sequence was found in a woman aged 40 to 49 with active COVID-19. Sample: peripheral blood. The chain has TRBV5-4 and TRBJ2-1; 7 nucleotides agree with TRBD1. In DNA, the CDR3 is TGTGCCAGCAGCTTGGAAGGGGGCCTAATCAATGAGCAGTTCTTC. Protein product: CASSLEGGLINEQFF.